Below are 3 T cell receptor beta chains sequenced from a single sample in a study of blood T cell repertoires in COVID-19. Sequencing used immunoSEQ multiplex PCR; TCRdb keeps in-frame clones, though not all of them. The sample yields some 150,000 clones, around nine tenths seen once. Sequencing was performed on peripheral blood. These receptors were collected from a man between 70 and 80 years old with acute or convalescent COVID-19.

The chain links TRBV7-2 to TRBJ1-2; 8 nucleotides line up with TRBD1. Germline-derived CDR1 and CDR2 are SGHTA and FQGNSA. This CDR3 region has 15 residues. J was trimmed by 4 bases and V by 3 bases; bases with no gene match: 7. The CDR3 nucleotides read TGTGCCAGCAGCTTCCGGGACAGGCCATTCTATGGCTACACCTTC. Translation gives CASSFRDRPFYGYTF.

The chain links TRBV14 to TRBJ2-1, with 11 bases that match TRBD2. Germline loops: CDR1 SGHDN, CDR2 FVKESK. The ends lost 2 bases at V and 7 bases at J; junction bases unmatched: 7. This CDR3 region has 16 residues. This CDR3 reads CASSQLGTSGSNEQFF. The CDR3 DNA is TGTGCCAGCAGCCAATTAGGTACTAGCGGGAGTAATGAGCAGTTCTTC.

This clone was seen more than once but under ten times. J is TRBJ2-7 and V is TRBV2; 9 bases are a match to TRBD2. The germline V gene encodes CDR1 SNHLY and CDR2 FYNNEI. With V trimmed by 4 bases and J by 2 bases, 3 bases remained unmatched. The CDR3 loop spans 14 amino acids. The CDR3 DNA is TGTGCCAGCAGTGGTGGGACTAGCCCCTACGAGCAGTACTTC. As protein: CASSGGTSPYEQYF.